A single T cell receptor beta chain is shown here with its context. In its sample, this clone was seen a few times. Its specific antigen is unknown. No base-level quality is on record; no much larger clone is a single base apart. This record comes from a study of T cell changes during pregnancy in multiple sclerosis (dated by TCRdb to the late 2010s). With respect to the entire study: The study looked at changes in the T cell repertoire across pregnancy in women with multiple sclerosis.

The CDR1 and CDR2 encoded by the germline V gene (reference sequence) are LNHNV and YYDKDF. CDR3 length: 17 amino acids, cysteine to phenylalanine. Only the CDR3 part of the read is kept: 51 bases, read in frame from the first base. Unmatched junction bases come to 14, with V trimmed by 8 bases and J by 2 bases. The library was obtained by the immunoSEQ multiplex PCR assay. TCRdb mirrors the immuneACCESS table, restricted to in-frame sequences. Some clones are absent from its copies; in checked studies, under half trace to an unresolved V gene, and the reason for the others is unknown. In this sample the table shows over 90,000 clones, more than 85% of which occur a single time. Together, the top ten hold 0.9% to 0.95% of the sample.

The rearrangement combines TRBV15 with TRBJ1-5, with 8 bases matching TRBD1. Sequences were derived from peripheral blood, sampled before pregnancy. This TCR derives from a female donor with multiple sclerosis, enrolled in a pregnancy study. The CDR3 region has the sequence CATEGGQGRMGNQPQHF. The DNA is TGTGCCACCGAAGGCGGACAGGGAAGGATGGGCAATCAGCCCCAGCATTTT. The reference TRBV15 and TRBJ1-5 proteins fill in what lies around the CDR3, so the full variable domain reads DAMVIQNPRYQVTQFGKPVTLSCSQTLNHNVMYWYQQKSSQAPKLLFHYYDKDFNNEADTPDNFQSRRPNTSFCFLDIRSPGLGDTAMYLCATEGGQGRMGNQPQHFGDGTRLSIL.